This TCR beta chain was sequenced during a study of CD8+CD57+ T cells in acquired aplastic anemia. The overall study: Recorded DNA amounts for sorted CD4+ and CD8+ cells had an average of 3.2 ug.

This clonotype has at least ten counts. All patients picked for sequencing had shown, by flow cytometry, an expansion of CD8+CD57+ cells. Germline V lookup: CDR1 SQVTM, CDR2 ANQGSEA. This CDR3 is built from 11 residues. Trimming took off 8 bases at V and 4 bases at J, with 11 bases between the two ends. Profiles of TCR beta VDJ and CDR3 were generated from a genomic DNA template. One entry per CDR3 protein results from TCRdb running MiXCR on the reads. The sample consists of a few hundred thousand distinct CDR3 sequences, approximately 60% of them appearing once. The V gene is TRBV29-1, the J gene TRBJ1-1, with no clear D. Sequencing was done on a sample of sorted CD4+, CD8+, or CD8+CD57+ T cells (not recorded which) from PBMCs. This receptor was obtained from a human donor with aplastic anemia. CDR3 nucleotide sequence: TGCAGCCTCGGAGAGGGCACTGAAGCTTTCTTT. Amino acids: CSLGEGTEAFF.